A single sample gave rise to the 30 T cell receptor beta chains below, sequenced in a study of blood T cells in healthy people across ages. Through a sample-barcoded 5' primer and a J-beta primer mix, a second PCR was run for roughly 6 to 11 cycles. MiXCR, run by TCRdb on the 5' RACE reads, gives a single entry per CDR3 protein. The sample has 1.5 million to 2 million distinct CDR3 sequences; roughly 50% are singletons. Sequenced material: blood. All receptors come from a woman in her 40s in good health.

This clonotype was detected only once. The genes are TRBV6-6 and TRBJ2-7; TRBD1 agrees at 9 bases. The J segment lost 2 bases and the V segment lost 7 bases, leaving 9 bases of the junction unmatched. The CDR3 contains 15 residues. Germline V lookup: CDR1 MNHNY, CDR2 SVGAGI (reference sequence). The CDR3 nucleotides are TGTGCCAGCACCAACGGGGGACAGGGCGCCTACGAGCAGTACTTC. Translation gives CASTNGGQGAYEQYF.

This clonotype turned up a few times. The CDR3 loop is CSVDGTDTQYF. The DNA for the CDR3 is TGCAGCGTTGACGGCACAGATACGCAGTATTTT. The chain is built from TRBV29-1 and TRBJ2-3, with D unresolved. The germline V gene has CDR1 SQVTM and CDR2 ANQGSEA. Between the trimmed V and J ends, which lost 3 bases and 1 base, there was a span of 2 bases. The CDR3 runs 11 residues.

The chain couples TRBV25-1 to TRBJ1-2, with D possibly TRBD1 on 5 matching bases. This CDR3 comprises 12 residues. Germline CDR1 and CDR2: MGHDK and SYGVNS. V was pared by 6 bases and J by 6 bases, with 11 bases between. CDR3 DNA: TGTGCCAGCAGCCCAGGGTCTGATGGCTACACCTTC. It yields the protein CASSPGSDGYTF.

J is TRBJ2-1 and V is TRBV4-3; the D gene is possibly TRBD1 (5 bases). V shed 1 base and J shed 0 bases, with 13 bases lying between them. From germline, CDR1 is LGHNA and CDR2 YSLEER. The CDR3 is 17 amino acids. The CDR3 nucleotides are TGCGCCAGCAGCCAAGGCATTAGGGGCGGCTCCTACAATGAGCAGTTCTTC. Its translation is CASSQGIRGGSYNEQFF.

The V and J genes are TRBV24-1 and TRBJ2-3, with D perhaps matching TRBD2 (5 bases). Per germline, CDR1 KGHDR and CDR2 SFDVKD. This CDR3 comprises 14 residues. V was trimmed by 8 bases and J by 5 bases, leaving 16 bases between them. In DNA form, the CDR3 reads TGTGCCACCATGGGTAGAGGGCGTAAAGATACGCAGTATTTT. This encodes CATMGRGRKDTQYF.

The chain links TRBV13 to TRBJ1-2; 7 nucleotides match TRBD1. The ends lost 4 bases at V and 0 bases at J; junction bases unmatched: 5. Germline V lookup: CDR1 PRHDT, CDR2 FYEKMQ (reference sequence). CDR3 length: 15 amino acids. Here the CDR3 reads CASSYGTASNYGYTF. In nucleotides, the CDR3 is TGTGCCAGCAGCTACGGGACAGCATCTAACTATGGCTACACCTTC.

Only a few counts were recorded for this clonotype. This chain joins TRBV5-6 and TRBJ2-3; 7 bases map to TRBD1. CDR3 length equals 13 residues. Germline CDR1 SGHDT, CDR2 YYEEEE. J gave up 6 bases and V 4 bases, and 5 bases lay outside the gene matches. For the CDR3, the DNA is TGTGCCAGCAGCCACACAGGGGCCGATACGCAGTATTTT. Protein product: CASSHTGADTQYF.

This clonotype showed up just once. This sequence joins TRBV7-9 and TRBJ1-4; 8 positions match TRBD1. The V and J ends lost 7 bases and 6 bases, in that order; junction bases with no gene match: 7. Per the germline V gene, CDR1 is SEHNR and CDR2 is FQNEAQ (reference sequence). The CDR3 spans 14 residues. CDR3 coding DNA: TGTGCCAGCACCTTGGCAGGGGGCCATGAAAAACTGTTTTTT. The encoded protein is CASTLAGGHEKLFF.

The V gene is TRBV6-2 or TRBV6-3, the J gene TRBJ2-5; possible D gene TRBD2, 5 bases. Germline V gives CDR1 MNHEY, CDR2 SVGEGT. The CDR3 is 14 residues long. With 4 bases removed from V and 2 bases from J, the gap between germline ends came to 11 bases. The DNA of the CDR3 is TGTGCCAGCAGTTCGGACTGGGAGCAAGAGACCCAGTACTTC. This codes for CASSSDWEQETQYF.

This clonotype was seen many times. The chain couples TRBV4-3 to TRBJ2-5; possible D gene TRBD2, 6 bases. The CDR3 has 17 amino acids. CDR1 and CDR2 (germline): LGHNA, YSLEER. The V end was cut by 0 bases, the J end by 4 bases, with 18 bases between. Written as DNA, the CDR3 is TGCGCCAGCAGCCAAGATCGCGACAGAGTGGGAGGAGAGACCCAGTACTTC. This encodes CASSQDRDRVGGETQYF.

The CDR3 region has the DNA TGTGCCAGCAGTTACCTGGGACCTGAGCAGTTCTTC. As protein: CASSYLGPEQFF. The chain carries TRBV21-1 and TRBJ2-1; the table calls TRBD1, which could not be checked here. TRBV21-1 is a known pseudogene. The CDR3 is 12 amino acids.

In the case of this clonotype: Being one base from a much bigger clone, this may be a read error. V and J are TRBV29-1 and TRBJ2-5; no clear D gene. CDR3 length: 11 amino acids. Trimming shortened V by 4 bases and J by 11 bases, and 14 bases separated the two germline ends. Germline V gene lookup returns CDR1 SQVTM and CDR2 ANQGSEA. CDR3 DNA: TGCAGCGTTGTTGTTATGAATGAGCAGTACTTC. Translated, it gives CSVVVMNEQYF.

This clonotype was counted between two and nine times. J is TRBJ2-7 and V is TRBV20-1; D is unclear. The germline gives CDR1 DFQATT, CDR2 SNEGSKA (reference sequence). Trimming removed 2 bases at V and 6 bases at J, with 17 bases between. This CDR3 contains 14 residues. The CDR3 nucleotides read TGCAGTGCTAGACCCCATGAGCCGACGGCCGAGCAGTACTTC. Its translation is CSARPHEPTAEQYF.

The chain uses TRBV6-2 or TRBV6-3 and TRBJ1-5, with D possibly being TRBD1 (5 bases). The CDR3 extends over 15 amino acids. The ends were cut back, 2 bases at V and 6 bases at J, with 14 bases in the middle. Looked up from germline, CDR1 is MNHEY and CDR2 is SVGEGT. CDR3 sequence reads: CASSYTWGQGQPQHF. DNA for the CDR3: TGTGCCAGCAGTTACACGTGGGGTCAGGGTCAGCCCCAGCATTTT.

The chain is built from TRBV2 and TRBJ1-5; D possibly corresponds to TRBD1 (6 bases). Trimming removed 4 bases from V and 2 bases from J, with 12 bases in between. The V gene's germline CDR1 is SNHLY and CDR2 FYNNEI. The CDR3 sequence is 15 residues long. The DNA for the CDR3 is TGTGCCAGCAGTGCAAGACAGGCCGGCAATCAGCCCCAGCATTTT. This encodes CASSARQAGNQPQHF.

This chain joins TRBV7-2 and TRBJ2-1, with D possibly matching TRBD2 (6 bases). The CDR3 is made up of 17 amino acids. Germline lookup yields CDR1 SGHTA and CDR2 FQGNSA. Trimming pared 5 bases from V and 3 bases from J, leaving 20 bases between. CDR3 in amino acids: CASSPGRSAGDYNEQFF. Written as DNA, the CDR3 is TGTGCCAGCAGCCCTGGTCGTTCAGCGGGTGACTACAATGAGCAGTTCTTC.

The chain couples TRBV6-2 or TRBV6-3 to TRBJ2-7, with 7 positions matching TRBD1. The CDR3 runs to 14 residues. V was pared by 5 bases and J by 5 bases, with 9 bases of the junction left unmatched. CDR1 is MNHEY and CDR2 is SVGEGT in the germline V gene. The CDR3 region is CASSASRGTHEQYF. Written as DNA, the CDR3 is TGTGCCAGCAGTGCGTCCAGGGGGACCCACGAGCAGTACTTC.

This chain uses TRBV7-2 with TRBJ2-3, with a weak D call TRBD1 (5 bases). Germline V CDR1 and CDR2: SGHTA, FQGNSA. Trimming removed 2 bases from V and 1 base from J, with 10 bases in between. The CDR3 length is 15 residues. CDR3 nucleotide sequence: TGTGCCAGCAGCTTAAGTGCCAGGGGCACAGATACGCAGTATTTT. Its translation is CASSLSARGTDTQYF.

In this sample, this clonotype turned up a few times. The J gene is TRBJ2-5, the V gene TRBV25-1; 8 bases align to TRBD1. The CDR3 covers 13 residues. CDR1 MGHDK and CDR2 SYGVNS come from the germline V gene. J gave up 2 bases and V 11 bases, and 7 bases lay outside the gene matches. The CDR3 bases are TGTGCCTCTACCGGGACAGGACAAGAGACCCAGTACTTC. Translation gives CASTGTGQETQYF.

This chain links TRBV12-3 or TRBV12-4 with TRBJ2-7; no clear D gene. The germline V and J ends were trimmed by 6 bases and 4 bases, with 13 bases remaining between them. CDR3 size: 13 residues. The CDR3 bases are TGTGCCAGCAGCCGAGACGGGTTTTACGAGCAGTACTTC. Residues: CASSRDGFYEQYF.

The chain links TRBV20-1 to TRBJ2-7; 7 bases map to TRBD1. CDR1 and CDR2 from the germline V gene are DFQATT and SNEGSKA (reference sequence). The V and J ends lost 6 bases and 10 bases, in that order; junction bases with no gene match: 12. This CDR3 comprises 12 residues. In DNA form, the CDR3 reads TGCAGTGCGACAGGGACAGTCGGAACCCAGTACTTC. This codes for CSATGTVGTQYF.

The chain has TRBV27 and TRBJ2-5; 9 bases align to TRBD1. V lost 8 bases to trimming and J lost 2 bases; unmatched junction nucleotides: 9. The germline gives CDR1 MNHEY, CDR2 SMNVEV (reference sequence). The CDR3 runs to 15 residues. CDR3 sequence: CASGGTGPPQETQYF. For the CDR3, the DNA is TGTGCCAGCGGTGGGACAGGGCCACCTCAAGAGACCCAGTACTTC.

The chain has TRBV3-1 and TRBJ1-2; tentative D call: TRBD1 (5 bases). Trimming removed 4 bases from V and 0 bases from J, with 12 bases in between. CDR1 is LGHDT, CDR2 YNNKEL, per germline (reference sequence). CDR3 length: 15 amino acids. CDR3 bases: TGTGCCAGCAGCCGTCGTTCGGGGGCTAACTATGGCTACACCTTC. The encoded protein is CASSRRSGANYGYTF.

The rearrangement joins TRBV9 to TRBJ2-7, with D perhaps matching TRBD2 (5 bases). The CDR3 spans 12 residues. Trimming pared 0 bases from V and 7 bases from J, leaving 8 bases between. CDR1 is SGDLS and CDR2 is YYNGEE in the germline V gene. This CDR3 reads CASSVATGEQYF. DNA of the CDR3: TGTGCCAGCAGCGTAGCTACGGGGGAGCAGTACTTC. Filled out from reference TRBV9 and TRBJ2-7, the complete variable domain reads DSGVTQTPKHLITATGQRVTLRCSPRSGDLSVYWYQQSLDQGLQFLIQYYNGEERAKGNILERFSAQQFPDLHSELNLSSLELGDSALYFCASSVATGEQYFGPGTRLTVT.

The V and J genes are TRBV7-2 and TRBJ2-5, with D perhaps TRBD1 or TRBD2 (6 bases each). V dropped 1 base and J dropped 3 bases, with 15 bases sitting between them. Germline CDR1 and CDR2: SGHTA and FQGNSA. This CDR3 is 16 amino acids long. In DNA, the CDR3 is TGTGCCAGCAGCTTAGGATCCGGGGGCCAAGAAGAGACCCAGTACTTC. Translation: CASSLGSGGQEETQYF.

This clonotype has only a few counts. One end of the junction varies from germline; a read error may be responsible. The chain combines TRBV7-7 with TRBJ2-7; D may correspond to TRBD1 or TRBD2 (6 bases each). The J call may be incorrect, as the DNA end agrees better with TRBJ2-5. The germline gives CDR1 SSHAT, CDR2 FNYEAQ (reference sequence). The CDR3 spans 15 residues. CDR3 in amino acids: CASSSLGGLGETQYF. Here the CDR3 DNA reads TGTGCTAGCAGCTCCCTCGGGGGCCTCGGAGAGACCCAGTACTTC.

The V call is TRBV6-6, the J call TRBJ2-4; the match to TRBD1 covers 7 bases. With V trimmed by 2 bases and J by 13 bases, 14 bases remained unmatched. Looked up from germline, CDR1 is MNHNY and CDR2 is SVGAGI (reference sequence). There are 15 residues in the CDR3. The CDR3 nucleotides are TGTGCCAGCAGTTACCTGAACAGGGGCTCTGGGGAGCAGTACTTC. It specifies CASSYLNRGSGEQYF.

The chain employs TRBV20-1 and TRBJ1-6, with unresolved D. This CDR3 comprises 15 residues. Between the trimmed V and J ends, which lost 3 bases and 2 bases, there was a span of 11 bases. Germline lookup yields CDR1 DFQATT and CDR2 SNEGSKA (reference sequence). DNA of the CDR3: TGCAGTGCTAGGGAGGGCGGCCCCTATAATTCACCCCTCCACTTT. This sequence encodes CSAREGGPYNSPLHF.

This clonotype was found many times. This rearrangement joins TRBV6-5 to TRBJ2-5, with 9 bases that match TRBD1. Looked up from germline, CDR1 is MNHEY and CDR2 is SVGAGI. The CDR3 extends over 15 amino acids. After removal of 0 bases from V and 3 bases from J, the junction contained 2 bases not matched to a gene. CDR3 sequence: CASSYSGTGKETQYF. In nucleotides, the CDR3 is TGTGCCAGCAGTTACTCGGGGACAGGGAAAGAGACCCAGTACTTC.

V usage is TRBV27 and J usage is TRBJ2-3; a weak D match, TRBD2 (6 bases). CDR3 size: 17 residues. Trimming cost V 0 bases and J 1 base, with 14 bases left between them. Germline-derived CDR1 and CDR2 are MNHEY and SMNVEV (reference sequence). The CDR3 loop reads CASSLSDPTGGTDTQYF. The CDR3 nucleotides read TGTGCCAGCAGTTTATCGGACCCTACGGGAGGCACAGATACGCAGTATTTT.